This entry lists 14 T cell receptor beta chains sequenced from one sample in a study of shared clonotypes between healthy human individuals. Only in-frame clones appear in the TCRdb table, and some are missing; sequencing was by immunoSEQ multiplex PCR. Among 110,000 or so clones listed, under 70% were seen once. The sample was memory CD8+ T cells sorted from blood. Subset in this sample: CD45RO+ cells pooled with CCR7-negative TemRA cells. These TCRs come from a woman in her twenties or thirties in good health.

The V gene is TRBV11-1, the J gene TRBJ1-1; D is uncertain. The V gene lost 3 bases and the J gene lost 0 bases, with 8 bases spanning the gap. Germline V lookup: CDR1 SGHAT, CDR2 FQDESV (reference sequence). CDR3 length: 14 residues. The CDR3 DNA follows: TGTGCCAGCAGCTTTGGGCGTTTGAACACTGAAGCTTTCTTT. This translates into CASSFGRLNTEAFF.

The V and J genes are TRBV10-3 and TRBJ2-7; the D gene is possibly TRBD2 (5 bases). This CDR3 has 15 residues. CDR1 and CDR2 from the germline V gene are ENHRY and SYGVKD. V was cut by 5 bases and J by 4 bases, with 18 bases left in between. DNA for the CDR3: TGTGCCATCAGTAGAAAGCGGCACCCCTCATACGAGCAGTACTTC. This gives the protein CAISRKRHPSYEQYF.

The rearrangement uses TRBV7-9 and TRBJ1-2; a weak D match, TRBD1 (5 bases). The germline V gene has CDR1 SEHNR and CDR2 FQNEAQ (reference sequence). The CDR3 extends over 14 amino acids. V was cut by 3 bases and J by 0 bases, with 8 bases left in between. CDR3 in amino acids: CASSFGQANYGYTF. The CDR3 coding sequence is TGTGCCAGCAGCTTTGGACAAGCTAACTATGGCTACACCTTC.

The rearrangement links TRBV5-1 to TRBJ2-3; TRBD2 aligns across 10 bases. The CDR3 has 14 amino acids. The germline CDR1 and CDR2 sequences are SGHRS and YFSETQ. V shed 3 bases, J shed 6 bases, and the junction held 4 bases outside the gene matches. The CDR3 here is CASSWGLARDTQYF. CDR3 nucleotides: TGCGCCAGCAGCTGGGGACTAGCGCGGGATACGCAGTATTTT.

Concerning this clone itself: Given a far larger clone just one base away, this is likely a sequencing read error. V and J are TRBV4-2 and TRBJ2-7; no firm D call. The V gene lost 4 bases and the J gene lost 5 bases, with 21 bases spanning the gap. Germline loops: CDR1 LGHNA, CDR2 YNFKEQ. This CDR3 has 16 amino acids. The CDR3 spells CASSPNWTATSHEQYF. CDR3 bases: TGTGCCAGCAGCCCAAATTGGACGGCCACTTCTCACGAGCAGTACTTC.

The V and J genes are TRBV19 and TRBJ2-7; D is unclear. The CDR3 is 16 residues long. Germline CDR1 and CDR2: LNHDA and SQIVND (reference sequence). V lost 6 bases to trimming and J lost 2 bases, with 20 bases between them. The CDR3 loop reads CASSDDIGWAPYEQYF. The CDR3 DNA reads as TGTGCCAGTAGCGACGACATAGGATGGGCCCCCTACGAGCAGTACTTC.

V gene TRBV5-1 combines with J gene TRBJ2-7, with TRBD1 identical over 7 bases. The CDR3 totals 15 residues. The germline gives CDR1 SGHRS, CDR2 YFSETQ. Unmatched junction bases numbered 10, after V lost 4 bases and J lost 3 bases. The CDR3 DNA sequence: TGCGCCAGCAGCGATAGGACAGGCCCACTCTACGAGCAGTACTTC. Translation gives CASSDRTGPLYEQYF.

The CDR3 sequence: CASSPGLAGIEQYF. CDR3 sequence (DNA): TGTGCCAGCAGCCCAGGACTAGCGGGAATCGAGCAGTACTTC. V gene TRBV9 combines with J gene TRBJ2-5; TRBD2 agrees at 12 bases. The J call could be wrong; TRBJ2-7 is a better fit for the DNA end. This CDR3 region has 14 residues. Germline V gene sequence: CDR1 SGDLS, CDR2 YYNGEE.

V usage is TRBV18 and J usage is TRBJ2-2; D perhaps matches TRBD1 (5 bases). Trimming cost V 3 bases and J 7 bases, with 12 bases left between them. This CDR3 comprises 14 residues. The germline gives CDR1 KGHSH, CDR2 LQKENI. The DNA of the CDR3 is TGTGCCAGCTCACCGACAGTTAGGCTCGGGGAGCTGTTTTTT. Protein: CASSPTVRLGELFF.

This clone was observed a few times. V gene TRBV28 combines with J gene TRBJ1-5; 12 bases agree with TRBD1. The V and J ends lost 6 bases and 7 bases, in that order; junction bases with no gene match: 4. CDR3 length: 14 amino acids. Germline CDR1 MDHEN, CDR2 SYDVKM. CDR3 nucleotides: TGTGCCAGCAGGGCCGGGACAGGGGGCCAGCCCCAGCATTTT. Its translation: CASRAGTGGQPQHF.

The J gene is TRBJ1-2, the V gene TRBV6-1, with 7 bases that match TRBD1. Germline-derived CDR1 and CDR2 are MNHNS and SASEGT. The junction had 3 bases not matched to a gene; V was cut back by 3 bases and J by 5 bases. CDR3 length equals 13 residues. The CDR3 coding sequence is TGTGCCAGCAGTGAGGGACAGACTTATGGCTACACCTTC. Protein: CASSEGQTYGYTF.

The chain has TRBV2 and TRBJ2-3; a weak D match, TRBD1 (5 bases). The germline V gene encodes CDR1 SNHLY and CDR2 FYNNEI. Trimming removed 2 bases at V and 1 base at J, with 10 bases between. This CDR3 is built from 15 residues. The CDR3 is CASSEQGVGTDTQYF. CDR3 bases: TGTGCCAGCAGTGAACAGGGCGTAGGCACAGATACGCAGTATTTT.

The chain carries TRBV29-1 and TRBJ2-3, with TRBD1 matching over 9 bases. The V gene end was trimmed by 7 bases and the J gene end by 0 bases; junction bases not matched to a gene: 5. This CDR3 contains 14 residues. The germline V gene encodes CDR1 SQVTM and CDR2 ANQGSEA. The chain's CDR3 is CSARTGASTDTQYF. The CDR3 DNA reads TGCAGCGCCAGGACAGGGGCCAGCACAGATACGCAGTATTTT.

The DNA for the CDR3 is TGTGCCAGCACCGGGGACACTTCCTACGAGCAGTACTTC. Protein sequence: CASTGDTSYEQYF. J is TRBJ2-7 and V is TRBV9; D perhaps matches TRBD1 (6 bases). This CDR3 is built from 13 residues. V lost 6 bases to trimming and J lost 1 base, with 11 bases between them. Looked up from germline, CDR1 is SGDLS and CDR2 is YYNGEE.